This is a list of T cell receptor beta chains from one sample in a study of low-dose radiotherapy and immunotherapy resistance in tumors. TCRdb re-called the reads with MiXCR, one entry per CDR3 protein. The table lists 35,000 to 50,000 distinct CDR3 sequences, around 21% of them singletons, with roughly 8.3% in the top ten. This specimen consisted of PBMCs, obtained after low-dose radiotherapy plus immunotherapy. The receptors stem from a female donor with ovarian cancer. The conserved cysteine and the conserved F or W are not part of the CDR3 here. A D gene is named only where the DNA matches it firmly.

d_call	v_call	j_call	cdr3_aa
NA	TRBV2	TRBJ1-1	ASNVGQGQNTEAF
NA	TRBV21-1	TRBJ2-1	ASSPRGGGRFYNEQF
TRBD1	TRBV2	TRBJ1-5	ASGQGFSNQPQH
NA	TRBV29-1	TRBJ2-5	SVDTAEGRETQY
TRBD1	TRBV2	TRBJ2-3	ASRRQGAEDTQY
TRBD2	TRBV10-3	TRBJ2-2	AINAGGASSGELF
NA	TRBV14	TRBJ2-3	ASSQEYEVDTQY
TRBD1	TRBV6-4	TRBJ2-3	ASSLTGSSDTQY
NA	TRBV11-2	TRBJ2-3	ASSLDGHPFTDTQY
NA	TRBV28	TRBJ2-1	ASSSRGSGSYNEQF
NA	TRBV20-1	TRBJ1-4	SARATDEKLF
TRBD1	TRBV12-3/TRBV12-4	TRBJ1-6	ASSPDRAVLNSPLH
TRBD2	TRBV20-1	TRBJ2-3	SASERGPDTQY
TRBD1	TRBV6-1	TRBJ1-1	ASRQGENTEAF
NA	TRBV4-2	TRBJ1-5	ASRGGNQPQH
NA	TRBV2	TRBJ1-1	ASRDEAGTLNTEAF
NA	TRBV10-3	TRBJ2-5	AISPGTGETQY
NA	TRBV12-3/TRBV12-4	TRBJ2-7	ASSLGQNEQY
TRBD2	TRBV11-2	TRBJ2-1	ASSPGTTYNEQF
NA	TRBV25-1	TRBJ2-7	ASSGHGTYEQY
TRBD2	TRBV6-2/TRBV6-3	TRBJ2-7	ASSYSGGIYEQY
TRBD2	TRBV28	TRBJ2-7	ASSISGSGSYEQY
NA	TRBV7-9	TRBJ1-2	ASSSRREGYT
NA	TRBV10-3	TRBJ2-7	AISLQSSSYEQY
NA	TRBV12-3/TRBV12-4	TRBJ2-1	ASSLGIEGDHDNEQF
NA	TRBV6-5	TRBJ2-7	ASRPLAFVGSRGGEQY
NA	TRBV19	TRBJ2-2	ASSIQPQTTGELF
NA	TRBV6-2/TRBV6-3	TRBJ1-1	ASSYLGEGFEAF
NA	TRBV28	TRBJ1-5	ASTPTGRAGNQPQH
TRBD1	TRBV5-6	TRBJ2-7	ASSPRTGSEQY
TRBD1	TRBV19	TRBJ1-2	ADPNMDRSYGYT
NA	TRBV4-2	TRBJ2-7	ASSQEREGAYEQY
TRBD2	TRBV29-1	TRBJ2-7	SVVWLAGGPDYEQY
NA	TRBV6-2/TRBV6-3	TRBJ1-2	ASSPGTGGGYT
TRBD2	TRBV7-9	TRBJ2-1	ASSLAGGGEQF
NA	TRBV6-2/TRBV6-3	TRBJ2-6	ASSLESSGANVLT
NA	TRBV29-1	TRBJ1-1	SVKGGGTNTEAF
TRBD2	TRBV2	TRBJ2-7	ASSKLAGVHEQY
NA	TRBV12-3/TRBV12-4	TRBJ2-3	ASSLRQSTDTQY
NA	TRBV2	TRBJ2-3	ASSDVATTGTDTQY
NA	TRBV11-2	TRBJ2-1	ASSLKLYNEQF
NA	TRBV18	TRBJ2-1	ASSPGGGLTYNEQF
TRBD1	TRBV6-6	TRBJ2-4	ASRDRPKNIQY
TRBD1	TRBV12-3/TRBV12-4	TRBJ2-3	ASSFQGAGTDTQY